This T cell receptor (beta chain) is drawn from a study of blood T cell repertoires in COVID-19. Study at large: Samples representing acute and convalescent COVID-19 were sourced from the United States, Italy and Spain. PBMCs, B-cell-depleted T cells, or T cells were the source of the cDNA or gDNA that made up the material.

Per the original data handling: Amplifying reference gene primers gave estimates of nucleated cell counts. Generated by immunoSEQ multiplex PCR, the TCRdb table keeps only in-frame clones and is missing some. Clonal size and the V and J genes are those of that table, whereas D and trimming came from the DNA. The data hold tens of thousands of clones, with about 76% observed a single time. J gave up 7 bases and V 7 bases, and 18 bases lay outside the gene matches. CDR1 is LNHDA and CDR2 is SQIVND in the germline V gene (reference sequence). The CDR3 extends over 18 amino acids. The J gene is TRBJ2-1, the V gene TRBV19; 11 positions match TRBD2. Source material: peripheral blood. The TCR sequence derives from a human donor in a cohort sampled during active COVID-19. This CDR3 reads CASKALMTSGVAWNEQFF. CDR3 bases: TGTGCCAGTAAGGCCCTCATGACTAGCGGGGTTGCCTGGAATGAGCAGTTCTTC.